This T cell receptor beta chain was sequenced for a study of blood T cell repertoires in COVID-19. In the study overall: Researchers got acute and convalescent COVID-19 samples from the United States, Italy and Spain. Sources were T cells, B-cell-depleted T cells, or PBMCs; the material itself was cDNA or gDNA.

Germline CDR1 reads MDHEN; CDR2 reads SYDVKM. This CDR3 has 17 amino acids. The V segment lost 3 bases and the J segment 2 bases; nucleotides outside the gene matches: 11. The repertoire was sequenced with immunoSEQ multiplex PCR; TCRdb's copy has only in-frame clones and lacks some. The sample shows about 230,000 clones, roughly 83% of them seen only once. The specimen sequenced was peripheral blood. The sequence was collected from a woman in her 50s with acute or convalescent COVID-19. V and J are TRBV28 and TRBJ1-2, with 8 nucleotides matching TRBD1. In DNA, the CDR3 is TGTGCCAGCAGTTTGGGACGGATGGGACAGGCGAACTATGGCTACACCTTC. This gives the protein CASSLGRMGQANYGYTF.